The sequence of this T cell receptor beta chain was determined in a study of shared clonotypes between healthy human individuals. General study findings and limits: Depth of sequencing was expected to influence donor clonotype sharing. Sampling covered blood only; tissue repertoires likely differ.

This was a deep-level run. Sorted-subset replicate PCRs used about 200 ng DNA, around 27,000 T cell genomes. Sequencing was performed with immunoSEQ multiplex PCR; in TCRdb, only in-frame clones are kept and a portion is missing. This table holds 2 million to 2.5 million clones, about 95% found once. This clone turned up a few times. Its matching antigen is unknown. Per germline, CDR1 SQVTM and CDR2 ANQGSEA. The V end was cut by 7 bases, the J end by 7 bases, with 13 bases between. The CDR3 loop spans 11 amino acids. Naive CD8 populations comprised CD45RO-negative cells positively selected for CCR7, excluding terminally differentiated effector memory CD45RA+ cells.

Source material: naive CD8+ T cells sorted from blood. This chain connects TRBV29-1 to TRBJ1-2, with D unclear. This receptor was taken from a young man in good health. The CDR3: CSAPEGSGYTF. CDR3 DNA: TGCAGCGCCCCAGAAGGCTCTGGCTACACCTTC.